The 3 T cell receptor beta chains reported below all come from one sample, sequenced in a study of cytomegalovirus exposure and HLA in healthy donors. Amplification used 60 Vbeta primers and 13 Jbeta primers. Here immunoSEQ multiplex PCR was the method, and the copy in TCRdb shows in-frame clones only, minus some. The table has 200,000 to 250,000 clones, under 90% seen once; the top ten hold about 1.2%. The sequenced sample consisted of PBMCs. The receptors here all came from a human donor in good health.

V usage is TRBV15 and J usage is TRBJ2-5; 10 positions match TRBD2. Per the germline V gene, CDR1 is LNHNV and CDR2 is YYDKDF (reference sequence). The length of the CDR3 is 20 residues. The V gene end was trimmed by 1 base and the J gene end by 0 bases; junction bases not matched to a gene: 14. This CDR3 is CATSRGRASGRWAYQETQYF. The CDR3 region has the DNA TGTGCCACCAGCAGAGGACGGGCTAGCGGGAGATGGGCGTACCAAGAGACCCAGTACTTC.

V is TRBV5-1 and J is TRBJ2-5; tentatively, D is TRBD2 (6 bases). This CDR3 is 15 amino acids long. V was pared by 6 bases and J by 3 bases, with 18 bases between. Germline V gene sequence: CDR1 SGHRS, CDR2 YFSETQ. The CDR3, as DNA: TGCGCCAGCACCACCGGGGTGACTAGGGAAGAGACCCAGTACTTC. Protein: CASTTGVTREETQYF.

This clone was detected a few times. The chain combines TRBV2 with TRBJ2-1, with 14 positions matching TRBD2. V lost 6 bases, J lost 9 bases, and 7 bases stayed unmatched. In germline, CDR1 is SNHLY, CDR2 FYNNEI. The CDR3 spans 15 residues. The CDR3 sequence: CASRLGTSGSAEQFF. DNA of the CDR3: TGTGCCAGCAGATTGGGGACTAGCGGGAGTGCTGAGCAGTTCTTC.